A selection of T cell receptor beta chains follows, all from one sample in a study of T cell responses to AZD1222 COVID-19 vaccine. TCRdb's table, derived via immunoSEQ multiplex PCR, lists solely in-frame clones and lacks some. In the table there are some 150,000 clones, 90% of which are singletons. This material consisted of peripheral blood, taken on day 0 of AZD1222 vaccination. All receptors come from an adult in good health. The CDR3 runs from the conserved cysteine through the conserved F or W. The order of the fields is J gene, clone size, V gene, D gene, CDR3 protein, CDR3 DNA. The D gene is left open where the match is weak. The size of a clone is reported for some rows only, either as once, few or many, or as a class for expanded clones.

J: TRBJ2-2
size: .
V: TRBV18
D: .
CDR3: CASSFRMDNTGELFF
DNA: TGTGCCAGCTCCTTCCGGATGGATAACACCGGGGAGCTGTTTTTT

J: TRBJ1-1
size: .
V: TRBV18
D: TRBD1
CDR3: CASSPRPRTGLSDTEAFF
DNA: TGTGCCAGCTCACCACGGCCAAGGACAGGACTGAGCGACACTGAAGCTTTCTTT

J: TRBJ2-7
size: .
V: TRBV18
D: TRBD1
CDR3: CASSPGQGAGYEQYF
DNA: TGTGCCAGCTCACCGGGACAGGGGGCGGGCTACGAGCAGTACTTC

J: TRBJ1-4
size: .
V: TRBV12-3/TRBV12-4
D: .
CDR3: CASTPLAGRKLFF
DNA: TGTGCCAGCACCCCCCTGGCAGGGCGGAAACTGTTTTTT

J: TRBJ1-2
size: .
V: TRBV27
D: .
CDR3: CASSTYRTDTSRGGYTF
DNA: TGTGCCAGCAGTACCTACCGGACGGATACTAGCAGAGGTGGCTACACCTTC

J: TRBJ2-1
size: .
V: TRBV5-6
D: .
CDR3: CASAIPGSSYNEQFF
DNA: TGTGCCAGCGCGATCCCAGGGAGCTCCTACAATGAGCAGTTCTTC

J: TRBJ1-1
size: .
V: TRBV29-1
D: .
CDR3: CSVEVTGQGEAFF
DNA: TGCAGCGTTGAAGTGACGGGACAAGGCGAAGCTTTCTTT

J: TRBJ1-1
size: .
V: TRBV19
D: .
CDR3: CASKYSPSMNTEAFF
DNA: TGTGCCAGTAAGTACAGCCCGTCAATGAACACTGAAGCTTTCTTT

J: TRBJ1-1
size: .
V: TRBV19
D: TRBD1
CDR3: CASSRTGGMSEAFF
DNA: TGTGCCAGTAGTCGGACAGGGGGGATGTCTGAAGCTTTCTTT

J: TRBJ2-2
size: .
V: TRBV27
D: .
CDR3: CASRYGLTGELFF
DNA: TGTGCCAGCAGATACGGACTGACCGGGGAGCTGTTTTTT

J: TRBJ1-5
size: .
V: TRBV15
D: .
CDR3: CATSRVGRDNQPQHF
DNA: TGTGCCACCAGCAGGGTCGGGAGGGACAATCAGCCCCAGCATTTT

J: TRBJ2-7
size: .
V: TRBV11-2
D: .
CDR3: CASSPPSSGLPLGEQYF
DNA: TGTGCCAGCAGTCCTCCTTCCTCGGGACTCCCTTTGGGCGAGCAGTACTTC

J: TRBJ2-4
size: .
V: TRBV27
D: .
CDR3: CASSLSNRGAGAKNIQYF
DNA: TGTGCCAGCAGTTTATCTAACAGGGGTGCGGGGGCCAAAAACATTCAGTACTTC

J: TRBJ1-5
size: .
V: TRBV10-3
D: .
CDR3: CAISESGREGLEPQHF
DNA: TGTGCCATCAGTGAGTCCGGCAGGGAGGGCCTAGAGCCCCAGCATTTT

J: TRBJ2-2
size: .
V: TRBV24-1
D: .
CDR3: CATSDFRGRELFF
DNA: TGTGCCACCAGTGATTTTAGGGGCAGGGAGCTGTTTTTT

J: TRBJ2-2
size: .
V: TRBV3-1/TRBV3-2
D: .
CDR3: CASSQDQGPGELFF
DNA: TGTGCCAGCAGCCAAGATCAGGGGCCCGGGGAGCTGTTTTTT

J: TRBJ2-1
size: .
V: TRBV24-1
D: TRBD2
CDR3: CATSDFQSGRVFTYNEQFF
DNA: TGTGCCACCAGTGATTTTCAGAGCGGGAGGGTTTTTACCTACAATGAGCAGTTCTTC

J: TRBJ2-5
size: .
V: TRBV15
D: .
CDR3: CATSRDPSPRRIQETQYF
DNA: TGTGCCACCAGCAGAGATCCCTCGCCTCGACGGATTCAAGAGACCCAGTACTTC

J: TRBJ1-2
size: .
V: TRBV25-1
D: TRBD1
CDR3: CASSTGVGYGYTF
DNA: TGTGCCAGCAGTACAGGGGTCGGCTATGGCTACACCTTC

J: TRBJ1-5
size: .
V: TRBV6-2/TRBV6-3
D: TRBD1
CDR3: CASSYLGQGYQPQHF
DNA: TGTGCCAGCAGTTACCTGGGACAGGGGTATCAGCCCCAGCATTTT

J: TRBJ1-5
size: .
V: TRBV19
D: TRBD1
CDR3: CASPPDRGLFQPQHF
DNA: TGTGCCAGTCCACCAGACAGGGGGCTTTTTCAGCCCCAGCATTTT

J: TRBJ2-7
size: .
V: TRBV12-5
D: TRBD1
CDR3: CASGLALGTGVNYEQYF
DNA: TGTGCTAGTGGTTTGGCTCTCGGGACAGGGGTTAACTACGAGCAGTACTTC

J: TRBJ1-4
size: .
V: TRBV20-1
D: TRBD1
CDR3: CSASPRPATGVGEKLFF
DNA: TGCAGTGCTAGTCCTCGCCCCGCGACAGGGGTGGGTGAAAAACTGTTTTTT

J: TRBJ2-3
size: .
V: TRBV7-2
D: TRBD2
CDR3: CASLAGSTDTQYF
DNA: TGTGCCAGCTTAGCGGGGAGCACAGATACGCAGTATTTT

J: TRBJ1-2
size: .
V: TRBV28
D: .
CDR3: CASSTHGYGYTF
DNA: TGTGCCAGCAGTACCCACGGGTATGGCTACACCTTC

J: TRBJ2-1
size: .
V: TRBV12-3/TRBV12-4
D: .
CDR3: CASSLNLNNEQFF
DNA: TGTGCCAGCAGTTTGAATCTTAACAATGAGCAGTTCTTC

J: TRBJ2-5
size: .
V: TRBV25-1
D: .
CDR3: CASSEGFIGADETQYF
DNA: TGTGCCAGCAGTGAAGGTTTTATTGGGGCGGATGAGACCCAGTACTTC

J: TRBJ2-3
size: .
V: TRBV13
D: TRBD2
CDR3: CASWGLAARSSTDTQYF
DNA: TGTGCCAGCTGGGGACTAGCGGCCCGGAGTAGCACAGATACGCAGTATTTT

J: TRBJ1-5
size: .
V: TRBV6-2/TRBV6-3
D: .
CDR3: CASSPSGQGSWGNQPQHF
DNA: TGTGCCAGCAGCCCCTCGGGGCAGGGTTCTTGGGGTAATCAGCCCCAGCATTTT

J: TRBJ1-5
size: .
V: TRBV4-2
D: .
CDR3: CASSPSRLGNQPQHF
DNA: TGTGCCAGCAGCCCTTCCCGGCTGGGGAATCAGCCCCAGCATTTT

J: TRBJ2-6
size: .
V: TRBV27
D: .
CDR3: CASRFGAGGANVLTF
DNA: TGTGCCAGCAGGTTTGGGGCTGGTGGGGCCAACGTCCTGACTTTC

J: TRBJ2-1
size: .
V: TRBV2
D: TRBD2
CDR3: CASLGGTSRLDEQFF
DNA: TGTGCCAGCCTAGGCGGGACTAGCCGTTTGGATGAGCAGTTCTTC

J: TRBJ1-1
size: .
V: TRBV6-2/TRBV6-3
D: .
CDR3: CASSYPTEAFF
DNA: TGTGCCAGCAGTTATCCGACTGAAGCTTTCTTT

J: TRBJ1-1
size: .
V: TRBV11-2
D: .
CDR3: CASWGPRGNGQLHNTEAFF
DNA: TGTGCCAGCTGGGGCCCAAGGGGTAACGGACAGCTGCATAACACTGAAGCTTTCTTT

J: TRBJ2-7
size: once
V: TRBV4-2
D: TRBD2
CDR3: CASSQASGTSGRVVYEQYF
DNA: TGTGCCAGCAGCCAGGCCTCCGGGACTAGCGGGAGAGTGGTCTACGAGCAGTACTTC

J: TRBJ1-1
size: .
V: TRBV13
D: .
CDR3: CASSSPGGTEAFF
DNA: TGTGCCAGCAGTTCCCCCGGAGGAACTGAAGCTTTCTTT

J: TRBJ2-1
size: .
V: TRBV12-3/TRBV12-4
D: TRBD1
CDR3: CASSDRGEQFF
DNA: TGTGCCAGCAGTGACAGGGGGGAGCAGTTCTTC

J: TRBJ2-7
size: few
V: TRBV18
D: .
CDR3: CASSLPGGGEQYF
DNA: TGTGCCAGCTCCCTACCCGGGGGCGGCGAGCAGTACTTC

J: TRBJ1-2
size: .
V: TRBV7-9
D: TRBD1
CDR3: CASRPTGDYGYTF
DNA: TGTGCCAGCAGGCCCACAGGGGACTACGGCTACACCTTC

J: TRBJ1-3
size: .
V: TRBV3-1/TRBV3-2
D: .
CDR3: CASSQARTGNTIYF
DNA: TGTGCCAGCAGCCAAGCGAGGACTGGAAACACCATATATTTT